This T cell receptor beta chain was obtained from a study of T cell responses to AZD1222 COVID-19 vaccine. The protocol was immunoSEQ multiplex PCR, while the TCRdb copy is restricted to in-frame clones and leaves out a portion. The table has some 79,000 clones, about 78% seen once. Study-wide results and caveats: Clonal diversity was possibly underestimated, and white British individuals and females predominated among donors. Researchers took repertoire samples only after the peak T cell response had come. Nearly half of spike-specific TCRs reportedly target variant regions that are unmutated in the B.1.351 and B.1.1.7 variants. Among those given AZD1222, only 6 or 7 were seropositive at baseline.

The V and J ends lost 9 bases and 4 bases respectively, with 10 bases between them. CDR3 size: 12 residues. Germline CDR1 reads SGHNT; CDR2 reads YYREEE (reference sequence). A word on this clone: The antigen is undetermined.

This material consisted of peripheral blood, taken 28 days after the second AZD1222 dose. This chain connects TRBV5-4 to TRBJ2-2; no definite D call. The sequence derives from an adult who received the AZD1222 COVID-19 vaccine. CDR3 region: CAIPLGTGELFF. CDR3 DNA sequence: TGTGCCATCCCCTTGGGCACCGGGGAGCTGTTTTTT.